The TCR beta chain described here comes from a study of blood T cell repertoires in COVID-19. Study-wide background: COVID-19 samples from acute and convalescent phases originated in the United States, Italy and Spain. From T cells, B-cell-depleted T cells, or PBMCs came the material, which was cDNA or gDNA.

Methods used by the authors: Quantification of nucleated cells was approximated via reference gene primer amplification. The data were produced by immunoSEQ multiplex PCR, yet TCRdb's version contains in-frame clones alone and is incomplete. V and J calls and clone size are copied from that table; D and trimming were computed from the DNA. The sample consists of some 50,000 clones, over 75% of them appearing once. V was trimmed by 3 bases and J by 5 bases, leaving 8 bases between them. The CDR3 has 14 residues. From germline, CDR1 is SEHNR and CDR2 FQNEAQ (reference sequence). The sample holds a few counts of this clone.

The source is a human donor in a cohort sampled during active COVID-19. The specimen sequenced was peripheral blood. J is TRBJ1-6 and V is TRBV7-9; no clear D gene. The CDR3 sequence is CASSFPRDNSPLHF. The DNA for the CDR3 is TGTGCCAGCAGCTTCCCGCGGGATAATTCACCCCTCCACTTT.